This TCR beta chain stems from a study of blood T cell repertoires in COVID-19. Study-wide context: Acute and convalescent COVID-19 specimens originated in the United States, Italy and Spain. T cells, B-cell-depleted T cells, or PBMCs supplied cDNA or gDNA.

Authors' processing steps: Estimates of nucleated cell counts were drawn from the amplification of reference gene primers. Clones were sequenced by immunoSEQ multiplex PCR, and TCRdb holds only the in-frame ones, with some missing. V, J and clone size are taken as reported in that table, and D and trimming were inferred from the DNA itself. Of about 80,000 clones listed, around 86% are singletons. This clone was counted a single time. The CDR3 is 14 amino acids. Germline trimming cut 5 bases from V and 4 bases from J; bases unmatched to any gene: 8. Germline-derived CDR1 and CDR2 are SGHAT and FQDESV (reference sequence).

Source material: peripheral blood. The V and J genes are TRBV11-1 and TRBJ2-7; 7 bases are a match to TRBD1. The TCR comes from a human donor in a cohort sampled during active COVID-19. The CDR3 DNA follows: TGTGCCAGCAGCCCGGACAGGTCGGGGTACGAGCAGTACTTC. Translation gives CASSPDRSGYEQYF.